The T cell receptor beta chain under discussion was sequenced for a study of cytomegalovirus exposure and HLA in healthy donors. Whole-study context: Clustering assigned approximately 79% of the 350 to 450 genotyped donors to the Caucasian-associated ancestry cluster. Whole-study findings and limits: Information on immune exposure was restricted to one variable (CMV serostatus). The HLA-A and HLA-B alleles of most subjects were reportedly predicted accurately from TCR beta sequences. Follow-up analysis seemed to connect common viral pathogens with several of the most significant clusters identified.

In this sample, this clone turned up once. Its cognate antigen is unknown. The germline CDR1 and CDR2 sequences are LNHDA and SQIVND (reference sequence). The length of the CDR3 is 14 residues. Trimming stripped 7 bases from V and 0 bases from J, with 10 bases between. The PCR employed 60 Vbeta primers together with 13 Jbeta primers. TCRdb's table, derived via immunoSEQ multiplex PCR, lists solely in-frame clones and lacks some. The table includes 170,000 or so clones, 84% detected once. This chain connects TRBV19 to TRBJ1-3; D not certain. Sequencing was carried out using PBMCs. The origin of this receptor is a girl aged 5 to 17 in good health and CMV-seropositive. In nucleotides, the CDR3 is TGTGCCAGTATATCGGGTCTCTCTGGAAACACCATATATTTT. Translating gives CASISGLSGNTIYF. The full variable domain, completed using reference TRBV19 and TRBJ1-3, is DGGITQSPKYLFRKEGQNVTLSCEQNLNHDAMYWYRQDPGQGLRLIYYSQIVNDFQKGDIAEGYSVSREKKESFPLTVTSAQKNPTAFYLCASISGLSGNTIYFGEGSWLTVV.